The following is a T cell receptor (beta chain) sequence with its context. What it binds is unknown. This sample is part of a study of radiotherapy plus CTLA-4 blockade in lung cancer. Germline V gene lookup returns CDR1 SQVTM and CDR2 ANQGSEA. With V trimmed by 8 bases and J by 8 bases, 12 bases remained unmatched. The CDR3 runs to 14 residues. General study results and limits: In blood, TCR clones derived from the tumor expanded after radiotherapy plus ipilimumab.

Method: immunoSEQ multiplex PCR; TCRdb's copy keeps in-frame clones and lacks some. The sample comprises about 83,000 clones, 78% of which are singletons, and 4% rests with the top ten. This chain uses TRBV29-1 with TRBJ1-2, with 12 bases identical to TRBD1. This material consisted of peripheral blood, taken from a patient treated with radiotherapy plus ipilimumab. This sequence originates from a human donor with non-small cell lung cancer who had a partial response to radiotherapy plus ipilimumab. Some clones in this sample may be carry-over from other donors' samples. CDR3 bases: TGCAGCATCGCCGGGACAGGGGGCACGGAAGGCTACACCTTC. It yields the protein CSIAGTGGTEGYTF.